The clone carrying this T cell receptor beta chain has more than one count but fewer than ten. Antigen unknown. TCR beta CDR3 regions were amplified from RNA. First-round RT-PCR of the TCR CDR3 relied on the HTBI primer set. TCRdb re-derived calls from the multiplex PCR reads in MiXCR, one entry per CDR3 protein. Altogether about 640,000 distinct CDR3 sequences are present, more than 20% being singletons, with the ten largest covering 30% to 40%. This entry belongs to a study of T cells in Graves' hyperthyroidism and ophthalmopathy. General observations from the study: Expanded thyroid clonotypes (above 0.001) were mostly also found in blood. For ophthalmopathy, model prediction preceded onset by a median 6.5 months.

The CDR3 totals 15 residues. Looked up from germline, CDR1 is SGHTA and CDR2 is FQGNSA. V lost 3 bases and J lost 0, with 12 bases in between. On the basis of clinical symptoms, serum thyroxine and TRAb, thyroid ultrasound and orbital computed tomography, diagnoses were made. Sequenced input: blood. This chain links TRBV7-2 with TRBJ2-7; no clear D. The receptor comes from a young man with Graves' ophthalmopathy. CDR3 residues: CASSFGVLGSYEQYF. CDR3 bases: TGTGCCAGCAGCTTCGGAGTCCTCGGCTCCTACGAGCAGTACTTC.